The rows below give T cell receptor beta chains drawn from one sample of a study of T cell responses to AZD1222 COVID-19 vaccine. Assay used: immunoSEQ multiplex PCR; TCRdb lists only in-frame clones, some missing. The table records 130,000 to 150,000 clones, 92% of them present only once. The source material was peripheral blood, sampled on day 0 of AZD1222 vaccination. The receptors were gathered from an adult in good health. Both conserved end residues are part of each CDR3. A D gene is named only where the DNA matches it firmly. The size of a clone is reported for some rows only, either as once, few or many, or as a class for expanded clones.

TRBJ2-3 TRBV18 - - CASSPPQTDTQYF TGTGCCAGCTCACCACCTCAAACAGATACGCAGTATTTT
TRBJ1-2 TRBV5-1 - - CASSAILGYNYGYTF TGCGCCAGCAGCGCCATCCTAGGATATAACTATGGCTACACCTTC
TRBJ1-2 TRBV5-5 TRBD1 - CASSMGQGSGYTF TGTGCCAGCAGCATGGGACAGGGGTCTGGCTACACCTTC
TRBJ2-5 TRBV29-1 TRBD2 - CSALGGSQETQYF TGCAGCGCCCTGGGGGGGTCCCAAGAGACCCAGTACTTC
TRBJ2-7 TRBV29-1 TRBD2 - CSVAVMISLDRRLAGPSYEQYF TGCAGCGTCGCCGTCATGATTTCCCTTGACAGGAGACTAGCGGGCCCTTCCTACGAGCAGTACTTC
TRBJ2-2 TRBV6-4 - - CASSLWAGGRNTGELFF TGTGCCAGCAGCCTGTGGGCCGGCGGCAGGAACACCGGGGAGCTGTTTTTT
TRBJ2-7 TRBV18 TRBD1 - CASSPPWQPGTGGGYEQYF TGTGCCAGCTCACCCCCCTGGCAGCCCGGGACAGGGGGCGGCTACGAGCAGTACTTC
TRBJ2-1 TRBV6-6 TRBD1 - CASSPRDRGNNEQFF TGTGCCAGCAGCCCACGAGACAGGGGAAACAATGAGCAGTTCTTC
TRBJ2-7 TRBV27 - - CASSLNSYEQYF TGTGCCAGCAGTTTGAACAGCTACGAGCAGTACTTC
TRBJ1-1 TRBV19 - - CASRAGGMNTEAFF TGTGCCAGTCGGGCGGGGGGAATGAACACTGAAGCTTTCTTT
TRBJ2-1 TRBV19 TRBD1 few CASIRTGGRNEQFF TGTGCCAGTATAAGGACAGGGGGTAGAAATGAGCAGTTCTTC
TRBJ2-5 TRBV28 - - CASSLGETQYF TGTGCCAGCAGTCTGGGGGAGACCCAGTACTTC
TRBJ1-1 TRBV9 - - CASSGPIEQGGAEAFF TGTGCCAGCAGCGGACCCATTGAGCAGGGAGGCGCTGAAGCTTTCTTT
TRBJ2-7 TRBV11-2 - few CASSLGDAYYEQYF TGTGCCAGCAGCTTAGGGGACGCTTACTACGAGCAGTACTTC
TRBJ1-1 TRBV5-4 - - CASRSSDLTEAFF TGTGCCAGCAGATCTAGTGACTTGACTGAAGCTTTCTTT
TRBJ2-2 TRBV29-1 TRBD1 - CSAGTGGEGTGELFF TGCAGCGCTGGGACAGGGGGCGAGGGCACCGGGGAGCTGTTTTTT
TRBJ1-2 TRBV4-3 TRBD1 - CASSQNGQGEIGYTF TGCGCCAGCAGCCAAAACGGACAGGGTGAAATCGGCTACACCTTC
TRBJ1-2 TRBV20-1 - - CSASSGAANYGYTF TGCAGTGCTAGTTCGGGGGCCGCTAACTATGGCTACACCTTC
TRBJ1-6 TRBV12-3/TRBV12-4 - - CASRLQEAPLHF TGTGCCAGCAGACTCCAGGAGGCACCCCTCCACTTT
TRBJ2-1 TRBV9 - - CASSPRGDNSDNEQFF TGTGCCAGCAGCCCGCGCGGGGACAATTCCGACAATGAGCAGTTCTTC
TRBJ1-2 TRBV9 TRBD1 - CASSPGQGNYGYTF TGTGCCAGCAGCCCCGGACAGGGTAACTATGGCTACACCTTC
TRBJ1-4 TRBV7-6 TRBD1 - CASTPGQSNEKLFF TGTGCCAGCACCCCGGGACAGTCTAATGAAAAACTGTTTTTT
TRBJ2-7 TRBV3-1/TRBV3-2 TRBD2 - CASSHRTAGEQYF TGTGCCAGCAGCCATAGAACAGCGGGGGAGCAGTACTTC
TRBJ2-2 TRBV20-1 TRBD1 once CSASTHRGNTGELFF TGCAGTGCTAGTACCCACAGGGGGAACACCGGGGAGCTGTTTTTT
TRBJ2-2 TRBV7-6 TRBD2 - CASSLASGTNTGELFF TGTGCCAGCAGCTTAGCGAGCGGGACCAACACCGGGGAGCTGTTTTTT
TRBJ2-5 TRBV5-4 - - CASSLRGAETQYF TGTGCCAGCAGCTTACGGGGGGCCGAGACCCAGTACTTC
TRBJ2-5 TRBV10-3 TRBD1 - CAISERDRKIQETQYF TGTGCCATCAGTGAGAGGGACAGAAAAATCCAAGAGACCCAGTACTTC
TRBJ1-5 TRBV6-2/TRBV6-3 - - CASSSRTFPNPQPQHF TGTGCCAGCAGCTCCCGTACCTTCCCAAACCCTCAGCCCCAGCATTTT
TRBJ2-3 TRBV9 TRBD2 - CASSYSGGADTQYF TGTGCCAGCAGCTATAGCGGGGGGGCGGATACGCAGTATTTT
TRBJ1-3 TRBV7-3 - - CASSPDGGSSSGNTIYF TGTGCCAGCAGCCCAGACGGGGGATCCAGCTCTGGAAACACCATATATTTT
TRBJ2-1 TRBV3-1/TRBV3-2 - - CASSQDREPYNEQFF TGTGCCAGCAGCCAAGACAGGGAGCCCTACAATGAGCAGTTCTTC
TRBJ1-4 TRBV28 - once CASSLRGQKLFF TGTGCCAGCAGTTTACGTGGACAAAAACTGTTTTTT
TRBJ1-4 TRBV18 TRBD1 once CASSPQGATNEKLFF TGTGCCAGCTCACCACAGGGGGCCACTAATGAAAAACTGTTTTTT
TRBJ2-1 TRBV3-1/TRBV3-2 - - CASSRRTSYNEQFF TGTGCCAGCAGCCGACGGACCTCCTACAATGAGCAGTTCTTC
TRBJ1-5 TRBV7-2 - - CASSLVGINQPQHF TGTGCCAGCAGCTTAGTGGGGATCAATCAGCCCCAGCATTTT
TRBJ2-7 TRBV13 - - CASSLGGGQGRGEQYF TGTGCCAGCAGCTTAGGTGGAGGTCAGGGGAGAGGCGAGCAGTACTTC
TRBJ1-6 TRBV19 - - CASSIGAGRSPLHF TGTGCCAGTAGTATCGGGGCAGGGCGGTCACCCCTCCACTTT
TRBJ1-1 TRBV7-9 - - CASSRTQGTEAFF TGTGCCAGCAGTAGGACCCAGGGCACTGAAGCTTTCTTT
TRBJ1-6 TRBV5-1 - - CASSRGGYSPLHF TGCGCCAGCAGCCGCGGGGGGTATTCACCCCTCCACTTT
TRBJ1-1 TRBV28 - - CASSLALGAGRGRGTEAFF TGTGCCAGCAGTTTAGCCCTGGGAGCAGGGCGGGGGAGAGGCACTGAAGCTTTCTTT
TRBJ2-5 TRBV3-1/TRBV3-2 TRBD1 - CASSQTGVLGETQYF TGTGCCAGCAGCCAAACAGGGGTATTAGGGGAGACCCAGTACTTC
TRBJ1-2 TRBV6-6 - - CASTNGEFWGYTF TGTGCCAGCACCAACGGAGAGTTCTGGGGCTACACCTTC
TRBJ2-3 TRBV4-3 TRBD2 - CASSPRLAGGPTDTQYF TGCGCCAGCAGCCCCCGACTAGCGGGGGGGCCGACAGATACGCAGTATTTT
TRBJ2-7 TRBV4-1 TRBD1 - CASSQAGTESYEQYF TGCGCCAGCAGCCAAGCCGGGACAGAGTCCTACGAGCAGTACTTC
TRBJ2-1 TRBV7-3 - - CASSSPWGQAGLNEQFF TGTGCCAGCAGCTCCCCCTGGGGGCAGGCGGGCCTCAATGAGCAGTTCTTC
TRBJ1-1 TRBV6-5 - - CASSQPGLPEAFF TGTGCCAGCAGTCAACCGGGACTCCCCGAAGCTTTCTTT
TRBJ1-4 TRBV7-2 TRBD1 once CASSLAGQGGFQLFF TGTGCCAGCAGCTTAGCTGGACAGGGTGGGTTTCAACTGTTTTTT
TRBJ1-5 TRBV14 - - CASSTRQVVVTNQPQHF TGTGCCAGCAGCACCCGACAGGTCGTGGTAACTAATCAGCCCCAGCATTTT
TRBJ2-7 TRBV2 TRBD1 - CATIRDRGQEQYF TGTGCCACGATCCGGGACAGGGGGCAGGAGCAGTACTTC
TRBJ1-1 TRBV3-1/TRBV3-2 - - CASSPSDFVNTEAFF TGTGCCAGCAGCCCCTCGGACTTCGTGAACACTGAAGCTTTCTTT
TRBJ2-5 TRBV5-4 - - CASSPGTRPYQETQYF TGTGCCAGCAGCCCCGGGACGAGACCGTACCAAGAGACCCAGTACTTC
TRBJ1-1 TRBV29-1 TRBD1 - CSVGRGQGAFF TGCAGCGTTGGAAGGGGGCAGGGAGCTTTCTTT
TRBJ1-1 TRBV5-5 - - CASSLAWVGVAAFF TGTGCCAGCAGCTTGGCCTGGGTGGGGGTTGCGGCTTTCTTT